The 7 T cell receptor beta chains in this list originate from one sample, sequenced in a study of blood T cell repertoires in COVID-19. Repertoires were generated with immunoSEQ multiplex PCR, while TCRdb's copy carries only in-frame clones and drops some. The data hold 130,000 or so clones, with roughly three quarters observed a single time. The material sequenced was peripheral blood. The receptors shown here come from a woman between 70 and 85 years old with COVID-19, enrolled during active disease.

The chain employs TRBV5-6 and TRBJ1-1; D remains unclear. Germline V lookup: CDR1 SGHDT, CDR2 YYEEEE. Deletions cut 1 base from V and 0 bases from J, with 4 bases between. The CDR3 length is 13 residues. CDR3 loop: CASSLPMNTEAFF. DNA of the CDR3: TGTGCCAGCAGCTTGCCCATGAACACTGAAGCTTTCTTT.

The rearrangement links TRBV5-1 to TRBJ1-2, with TRBD1 as a possible D gene (6 bases). This CDR3 contains 14 residues. Germline V gene sequence: CDR1 SGHRS, CDR2 YFSETQ. Trimming cost V 0 bases and J 8 bases, with 14 bases left between them. CDR3 sequence reads: CASSLVTGSDGYTF. CDR3 nucleotide sequence: TGCGCCAGCAGCTTGGTTACAGGGAGTGACGGCTACACCTTC.

The chain couples TRBV19 to TRBJ2-2; possibly TRBD1 for D (7 bases). The V end lost 2 bases, the J end lost 13 bases, and 17 bases lay between the germline ends. The CDR3 runs 14 residues. CDR1 is LNHDA and CDR2 is SQIVND in the germline V gene (reference sequence). CDR3 sequence: CASSIQGGIGGLFF. The CDR3 DNA follows: TGTGCCAGTAGTATACAGGGGGGAATAGGAGGGCTGTTTTTT.

This chain links TRBV28 with TRBJ2-5; TRBD2 is a possible D gene (5 bases). This CDR3 comprises 17 residues. Trimming removed 6 bases at V and 4 bases at J, with 24 bases between. Germline V gene data show CDR1 as MDHEN and CDR2 as SYDVKM. The CDR3: CASSLGQRPSKAETQYF. Here the CDR3 DNA reads TGTGCCAGCAGCCTAGGGCAGCGGCCCAGTAAGGCAGAGACCCAGTACTTC.

The chain couples TRBV6-1 to TRBJ2-3, with D possibly matching TRBD1 (5 bases). V lost 2 bases and J 1 base, leaving 10 bases between the germline ends. Per the germline V gene, CDR1 is MNHNS and CDR2 is SASEGT. The CDR3 totals 15 residues. DNA for the CDR3: TGTGCCAGCAGTGAATGGCAGACAGGCACAGATACGCAGTATTTT. Translation: CASSEWQTGTDTQYF.

The chain's CDR3 is CASTSGPGGQYF. The CDR3 DNA follows: TGTGCCAGCACTTCAGGCCCAGGGGGGCAGTACTTC. The J gene is TRBJ2-7, the V gene TRBV12-3 or TRBV12-4, with 7 bases aligning to TRBD1. This CDR3 contains 12 residues. V was pared by 7 bases and J by 9 bases, with 9 bases of the junction left unmatched.

Only one count was recorded for this clone. The chain has TRBV7-2 and TRBJ2-5; possibly TRBD2 for D (7 bases). CDR1 is SGHTA and CDR2 is FQGNSA in the germline V gene. CDR3 length: 15 residues. V lost 1 base and J 1 base, leaving 10 bases between the germline ends. CDR3 DNA: TGTGCCAGCAGCTTAGTGCGGGGGCCCCAAGAGACCCAGTACTTC. Its translation: CASSLVRGPQETQYF. Together with reference TRBV7-2 and TRBJ2-5, the CDR3 gives the full variable domain: GAGVSQSPSNKVTEKGKDVELRCDPISGHTALYWYRQSLGQGLEFLIYFQGNSAPDKSGLPSDRFSAERTGGSVSTLTIQRTQQEDSAVYLCASSLVRGPQETQYFGPGTRLLVL.